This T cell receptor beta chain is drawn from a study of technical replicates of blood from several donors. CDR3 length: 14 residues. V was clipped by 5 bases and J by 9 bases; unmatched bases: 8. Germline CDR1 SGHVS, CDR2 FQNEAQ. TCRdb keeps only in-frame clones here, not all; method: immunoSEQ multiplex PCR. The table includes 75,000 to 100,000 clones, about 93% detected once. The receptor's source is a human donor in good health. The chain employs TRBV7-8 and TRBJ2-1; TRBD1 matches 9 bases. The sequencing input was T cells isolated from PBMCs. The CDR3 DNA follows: TGTGCCAGCAGCCTAGGACAGGGGCGAGGTGAGCAGTTCTTC. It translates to CASSLGQGRGEQFF.